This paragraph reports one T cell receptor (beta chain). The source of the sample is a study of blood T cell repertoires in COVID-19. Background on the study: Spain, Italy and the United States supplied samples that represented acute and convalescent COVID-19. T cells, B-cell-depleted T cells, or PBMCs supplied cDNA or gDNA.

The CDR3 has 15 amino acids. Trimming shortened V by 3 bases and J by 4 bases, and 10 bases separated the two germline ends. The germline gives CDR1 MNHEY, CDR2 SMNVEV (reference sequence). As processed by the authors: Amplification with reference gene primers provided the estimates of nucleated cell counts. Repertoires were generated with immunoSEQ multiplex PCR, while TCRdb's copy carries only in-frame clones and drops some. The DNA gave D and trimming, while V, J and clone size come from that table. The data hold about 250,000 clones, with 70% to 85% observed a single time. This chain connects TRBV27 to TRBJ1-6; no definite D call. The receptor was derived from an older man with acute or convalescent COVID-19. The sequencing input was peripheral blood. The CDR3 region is CASSFAGDYNSPLHF. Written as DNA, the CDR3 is TGTGCCAGCAGTTTCGCTGGAGATTATAATTCACCCCTCCACTTT.